Listed here are 21 T cell receptor beta chains from one sample, sequenced in a study of Tregs in tolerant kidney transplant recipients (dated by TCRdb to between 2019 and 2020). The intended sense of this specimen's time point label: blood sample drawn before combined kidney and bone marrow transplant. The library was prepared using the immunoSEQ multiplex PCR assay. The immuneACCESS repertoire file appears here via TCRdb, limited to in-frame rearrangements. These files lack a portion of the clones; in checked studies, under half of the deficit traces to unresolved V genes, and the cause of the others is not known. The sample table records nearly 95,000 clones; roughly 93% of these occur just once. 0.46% of the sample lies in the top ten. This sample comprised CD4+ T cells from blood, obtained before the transplant. The source of these receptors is a human donor who received a combined kidney and bone marrow transplant.

This clone showed up just once. J is TRBJ2-2 and V is TRBV7-9; 8 positions match TRBD1. This CDR3 region has 15 residues. Germline assignment: CDR1 SEHNR and CDR2 FQNEAQ (reference sequence). V gave up 3 bases and J gave up 3 bases; unmatched junction bases: 3. The CDR3 coding sequence is TGTGCCAGCAGCTTGGACAGGGCTTACACCGGGGAGCTGTTTTTT. Its translation: CASSLDRAYTGELFF.

The chain links TRBV5-3 to TRBJ2-1; unclear D gene. TRBV5-3 is marked as an open reading frame, function uncertain. V lost 1 base and J 6 bases, leaving 14 bases between the germline ends. This CDR3 contains 15 residues. This CDR3 reads CARSLPAQRSNEQFF. The DNA of the CDR3 is TGTGCCAGAAGCTTGCCAGCGCAGAGGAGCAATGAGCAGTTCTTC.

The sample holds a few counts of this clone. The chain joins TRBV11-3 to TRBJ2-6, with no clear D. With 4 bases removed from V and 0 bases from J, the gap between germline ends came to 4 bases. The length of the CDR3 is 14 residues. Germline loops: CDR1 SGHNT, CDR2 YENEEA. In DNA, the CDR3 is TGTGCCAGCAGCTCCCACTCTGGGGCCAACGTCCTGACTTTC. Its protein is CASSSHSGANVLTF.

V and J are TRBV6-1 and TRBJ2-1; no firm D call. Trimming stripped 4 bases from V and 2 bases from J, with 12 bases between. The CDR3 loop spans 15 amino acids. The germline gives CDR1 MNHNS, CDR2 SASEGT. The CDR3 DNA sequence: TGTGCCAGCAGTGGCGGCCCTCCCGCCTACAATGAGCAGTTCTTC. Translation gives CASSGGPPAYNEQFF.

This clone was recorded once. This chain connects TRBV7-2 to TRBJ1-4; 8 positions agree with TRBD1. CDR1 SGHTA and CDR2 FQGNSA come from the germline V gene. V dropped 3 bases and J dropped 7; count of bases not matched to a gene: 4. The CDR3 runs to 14 residues. The CDR3 is CASSFRQGSEKLFF. The CDR3, as DNA: TGTGCCAGCAGCTTCAGACAGGGGAGTGAAAAACTGTTTTTT.

V usage is TRBV30 and J usage is TRBJ2-5; TRBD2 agrees at 12 bases. The germline V gene encodes CDR1 GTSNPN and CDR2 SVGIG (reference sequence). CDR3 length: 15 amino acids. The V segment lost 5 bases and the J segment 5 bases; nucleotides outside the gene matches: 9. The CDR3 sequence is CAWDRLAGAYETQYF. CDR3 in DNA: TGTGCCTGGGACAGACTAGCGGGAGCGTATGAGACCCAGTACTTC.

This clone was detected once. The chain combines TRBV7-2 with TRBJ2-3; 15 bases are shared with TRBD2. Germline CDR1 and CDR2: SGHTA and FQGNSA. The V gene end was trimmed by 10 bases and the J gene end by 5 bases; junction bases not matched to a gene: 10. CDR3 length equals 16 residues. DNA for the CDR3: TGTGCCACCTCCCTGGGACTAGCGGGGGGTGAAGATACGCAGTATTTT. Amino acids: CATSLGLAGGEDTQYF.

V usage is TRBV7-9 and J usage is TRBJ2-1, with TRBD2 matching 13 bases. CDR3 size: 16 residues. V was pared by 1 base and J by 7 bases, with 4 bases of the junction left unmatched. Per germline, CDR1 SEHNR and CDR2 FQNEAQ (reference sequence). CDR3 amino acids: CASSLDRLAGGNEQFF. CDR3 DNA: TGTGCCAGCAGCTTAGACAGACTAGCGGGAGGTAATGAGCAGTTCTTC.

This clone was recorded only once. This chain joins TRBV29-1 and TRBJ2-2; 7 nucleotides agree with TRBD2. The CDR3 totals 15 residues. Germline V gene data show CDR1 as SQVTM and CDR2 as ANQGSEA. V dropped 4 bases and J dropped 0; count of bases not matched to a gene: 5. CDR3 DNA sequence: TGCAGCGTTGTTAGCGGGCCCGCGAACACCGGGGAGCTGTTTTTT. It yields the protein CSVVSGPANTGELFF.

This chain connects TRBV5-1 to TRBJ1-4; a possible D gene is TRBD1 (5 bases). V lost 5 bases to trimming and J lost 0 bases, with 8 bases between them. Germline CDR1 SGHRS, CDR2 YFSETQ. The CDR3 totals 14 residues. CDR3 sequence reads: CASSRGATNEKLFF. CDR3 coding DNA: TGCGCCAGCAGTCGGGGGGCAACTAATGAAAAACTGTTTTTT.

The V and J genes are TRBV2 and TRBJ2-5, with 8 bases fitting TRBD2. Germline-derived CDR1 and CDR2 are SNHLY and FYNNEI. This CDR3 spans 14 amino acids. V lost 4 bases to trimming and J lost 4 bases; unmatched junction nucleotides: 5. DNA for the CDR3: TGTGCCAGCAGTGGGGCGGCGGGAGGAGAGACCCAGTACTTC. Translation: CASSGAAGGETQYF.

The chain joins TRBV2 to TRBJ2-5; D remains ambiguous. The V gene lost 7 bases and the J gene lost 2 bases, with 11 bases spanning the gap. CDR1 is SNHLY and CDR2 is FYNNEI in the germline V gene. This CDR3 contains 13 residues. The CDR3 DNA is TGTGCCAGCACCCTGAGGAGACAAGAGACCCAGTACTTC. As protein: CASTLRRQETQYF.

The CDR3 sequence: CASSEWDRGSDTQYF. In DNA, the CDR3 is TGTGCCAGCAGTGAGTGGGACAGGGGGTCAGATACGCAGTATTTT. The rearrangement joins TRBV2 to TRBJ2-3, with 11 bases matching TRBD1. Germline V gives CDR1 SNHLY, CDR2 FYNNEI. The junction had 3 bases not matched to a gene; V was cut back by 3 bases and J by 4 bases. The CDR3 is made up of 15 amino acids.

This clone was detected once. The chain links TRBV5-8 to TRBJ1-1; possibly TRBD1 for D (5 bases). The germline V gene has CDR1 SGHTS and CDR2 YDEGEE. V lost 7 bases and J lost 1, with 14 bases in between. The CDR3 has 14 residues. DNA for the CDR3: TGTGCCAGCCTCGGTAGCCAGGGGAACACTGAAGCTTTCTTT. It is translated as CASLGSQGNTEAFF.

The V call is TRBV29-1, the J call TRBJ2-1; 8 bases map to TRBD1. The CDR3 is 14 residues long. Germline loops: CDR1 SQVTM, CDR2 ANQGSEA. J gave up 6 bases and V 4 bases, and 8 bases lay outside the gene matches. For the CDR3, the DNA is TGCAGCGTTGTGGGCCAGGGGGCTGGCAATGAGCAGTTCTTC. Translation gives CSVVGQGAGNEQFF.

The chain uses TRBV19 and TRBJ2-5; 11 bases line up with TRBD2. Germline trimming cut 4 bases from V and 3 bases from J; bases unmatched to any gene: 7. The CDR3 extends over 16 amino acids. Germline CDR1 reads LNHDA; CDR2 reads SQIVND (reference sequence). CDR3 loop: CASSRIGTSGKETQYF. CDR3 DNA: TGTGCCAGTAGTAGGATCGGGACTAGCGGTAAAGAGACCCAGTACTTC.

The chain recombines TRBV6-4 with TRBJ2-1, with 11 bases fitting TRBD2. CDR3 length: 15 amino acids. CDR1 MRHNA and CDR2 SNTAGT come from the germline V gene. V gave up 3 bases and J gave up 4 bases; unmatched junction bases: 2. In DNA, the CDR3 is TGTGCCAGCAGTGAGTTAGCGGGGGGGTACAATGAGCAGTTCTTC. It yields the protein CASSELAGGYNEQFF.

The chain combines TRBV6-5 with TRBJ2-1; TRBD1 agrees at 8 bases. The CDR3 has 16 amino acids. CDR1 is MNHEY, CDR2 SVGAGI, per germline. Germline trimming cut 2 bases from V and 4 bases from J; bases unmatched to any gene: 7. The DNA of the CDR3 is TGTGCCAGCAGTTACCGTCGGACAGGGCAGTACAATGAGCAGTTCTTC. Amino acids: CASSYRRTGQYNEQFF.

The chain combines TRBV9 with TRBJ2-7; possibly TRBD1 for D (6 bases). Trimming shortened V by 3 bases and J by 3 bases, and 10 bases separated the two germline ends. Germline V gives CDR1 SGDLS, CDR2 YYNGEE. CDR3 length: 13 residues. The CDR3 here is CASSGGDIYEQYF. The CDR3, as DNA: TGTGCCAGCAGCGGAGGGGACATCTACGAGCAGTACTTC.

This clone was seen just once. CDR3 amino acids: CASSSYNEKLFF. The CDR3, as DNA: TGTGCCAGCAGTTCCTATAATGAAAAACTGTTTTTT. This chain uses TRBV28 with TRBJ1-4; no firm D call. This CDR3 contains 12 residues. The germline V gene encodes CDR1 MDHEN and CDR2 SYDVKM. Trimming cost V 4 bases and J 4 bases, with 4 bases left between them. Complete variable domain (other parts from reference TRBV28 and TRBJ1-4): DVKVTQSSRYLVKRTGEKVFLECVQDMDHENMFWYRQDPGLGLRLIYFSYDVKMKEKGDIPEGYSVSREKKERFSLILESASTNQTSMYLCASSSYNEKLFFGSGTQLSVL.

This chain uses TRBV21-1 with TRBJ1-2. TRBV21-1 is reported as a pseudogene. The CDR3 sequence is 14 residues long. The CDR3 DNA sequence: TGTGCCAGCAGCAAAAACCCAAGAGCATTCGGCTACACCTTC. This encodes CASSKNPRAFGYTF.